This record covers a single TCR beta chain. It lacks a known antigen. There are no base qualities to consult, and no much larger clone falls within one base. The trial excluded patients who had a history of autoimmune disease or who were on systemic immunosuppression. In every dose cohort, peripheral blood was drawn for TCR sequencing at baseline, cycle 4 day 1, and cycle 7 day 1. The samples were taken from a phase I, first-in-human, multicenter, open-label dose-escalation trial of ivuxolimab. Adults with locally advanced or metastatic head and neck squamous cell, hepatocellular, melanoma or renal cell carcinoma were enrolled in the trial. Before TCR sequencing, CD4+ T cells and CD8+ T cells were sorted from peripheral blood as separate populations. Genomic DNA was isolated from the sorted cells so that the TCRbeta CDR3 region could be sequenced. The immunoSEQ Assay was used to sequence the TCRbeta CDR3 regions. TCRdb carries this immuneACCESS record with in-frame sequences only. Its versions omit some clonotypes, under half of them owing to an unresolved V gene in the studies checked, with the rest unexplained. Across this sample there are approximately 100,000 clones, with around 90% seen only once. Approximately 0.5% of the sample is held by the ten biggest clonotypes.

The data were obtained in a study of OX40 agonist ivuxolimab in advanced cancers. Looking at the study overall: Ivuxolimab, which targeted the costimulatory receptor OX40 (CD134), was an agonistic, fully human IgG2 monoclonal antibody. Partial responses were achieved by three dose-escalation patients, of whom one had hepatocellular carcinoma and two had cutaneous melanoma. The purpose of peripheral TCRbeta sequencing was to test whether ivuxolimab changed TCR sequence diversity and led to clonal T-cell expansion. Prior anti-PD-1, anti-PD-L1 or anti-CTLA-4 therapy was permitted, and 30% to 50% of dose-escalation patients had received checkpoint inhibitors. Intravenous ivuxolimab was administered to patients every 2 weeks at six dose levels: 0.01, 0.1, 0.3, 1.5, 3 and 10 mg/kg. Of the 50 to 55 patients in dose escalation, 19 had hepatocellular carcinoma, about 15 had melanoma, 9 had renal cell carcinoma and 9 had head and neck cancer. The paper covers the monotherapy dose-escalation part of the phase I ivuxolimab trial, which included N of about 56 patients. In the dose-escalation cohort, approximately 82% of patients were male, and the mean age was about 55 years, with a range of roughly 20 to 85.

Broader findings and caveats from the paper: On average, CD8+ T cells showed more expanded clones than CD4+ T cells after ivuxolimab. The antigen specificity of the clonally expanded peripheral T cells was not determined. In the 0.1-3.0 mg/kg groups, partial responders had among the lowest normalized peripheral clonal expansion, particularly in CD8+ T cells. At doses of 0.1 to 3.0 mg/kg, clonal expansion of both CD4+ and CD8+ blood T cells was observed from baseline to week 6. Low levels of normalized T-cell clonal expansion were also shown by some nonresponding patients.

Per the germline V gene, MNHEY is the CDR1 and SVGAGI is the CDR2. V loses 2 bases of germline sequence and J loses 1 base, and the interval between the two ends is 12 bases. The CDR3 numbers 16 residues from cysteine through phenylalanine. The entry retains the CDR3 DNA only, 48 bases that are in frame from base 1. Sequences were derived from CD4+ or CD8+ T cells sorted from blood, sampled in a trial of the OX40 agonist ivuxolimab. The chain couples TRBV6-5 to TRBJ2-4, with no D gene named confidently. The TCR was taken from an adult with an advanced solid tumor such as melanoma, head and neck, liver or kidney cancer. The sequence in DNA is TGTGCCAGCAGTTACGATCTGCTTCGGGCCAAAAACATTCAGTACTTC. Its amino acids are CASSYDLLRAKNIQYF.